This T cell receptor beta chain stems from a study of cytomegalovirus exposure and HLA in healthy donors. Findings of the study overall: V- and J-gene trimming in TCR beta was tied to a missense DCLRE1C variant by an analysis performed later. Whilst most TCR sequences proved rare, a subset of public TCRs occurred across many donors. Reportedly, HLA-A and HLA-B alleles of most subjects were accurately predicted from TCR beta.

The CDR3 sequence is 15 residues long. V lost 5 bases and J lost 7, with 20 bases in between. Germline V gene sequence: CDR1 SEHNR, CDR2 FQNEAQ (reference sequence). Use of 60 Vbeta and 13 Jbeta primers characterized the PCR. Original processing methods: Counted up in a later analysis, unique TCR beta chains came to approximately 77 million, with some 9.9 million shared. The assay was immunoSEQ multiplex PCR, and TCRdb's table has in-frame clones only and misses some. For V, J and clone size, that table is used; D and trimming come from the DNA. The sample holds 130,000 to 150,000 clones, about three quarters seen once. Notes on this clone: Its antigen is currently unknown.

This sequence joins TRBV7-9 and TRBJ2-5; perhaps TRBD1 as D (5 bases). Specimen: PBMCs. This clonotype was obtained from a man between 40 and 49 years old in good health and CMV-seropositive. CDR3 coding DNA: TGTGCCAGCAGCGTAAGGTCAAGGGGAAAAGGGACCCAGTACTTC. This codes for CASSVRSRGKGTQYF.